This T cell receptor (beta chain) appears in the sequencing data of a study of OX40 agonist ivuxolimab in advanced cancers. Assay: immunoSEQ multiplex PCR; the TCRdb copy retains only in-frame clones and omits some. The sample lists around 95,000 clones, approximately 93% occurring once. Germline assignment: CDR1 MNHEY and CDR2 SVGAGI. The CDR3 has 12 amino acids. The V and J ends lost 5 bases and 7 bases, in that order; junction bases with no gene match: 2. The origin of this receptor is an adult with an advanced solid tumor such as melanoma, head and neck, liver or kidney cancer. The input for sequencing was CD4+ or CD8+ T cells sorted from blood, taken in a trial of the OX40 agonist ivuxolimab. The chain joins TRBV6-5 to TRBJ1-5, with 7 bases lining up with TRBD1. CDR3 residues: CASSAQGQPQHF. CDR3 bases: TGTGCCAGCAGTGCACAGGGGCAGCCCCAGCATTTT.